The entry below describes one T cell receptor beta chain. Its antigen is unknown. The sample comes from a study of T cell clones after liver transplantation. Study observations and caveats: Post-transplant time points were not standardized, so conclusions are preliminary. A significant post-transplant drop in circulating graft-donor-reactive CD4 TCRbeta sequences occurred in most of the 8 subjects.

Trimming shortened V by 4 bases and J by 6 bases, and 16 bases separated the two germline ends. There are 14 residues in the CDR3. CDR1 is SNHLY, CDR2 FYNNEI, per germline. Some clones are missing from TCRdb's copy, which holds only in-frame ones; the method was immunoSEQ multiplex PCR. The repertoire holds tens of thousands of clones, with about nine tenths as singletons. The TCR was taken from a human donor who received a liver transplant. The chain links TRBV2 to TRBJ2-7, with a tentative D call TRBD1 (5 bases). Material: CD4+ T cells from blood, obtained before liver transplant. The CDR3 region is CASSVQAGIIEQYF. DNA of the CDR3: TGTGCCAGCAGTGTTCAAGCAGGGATCATCGAGCAGTACTTC. Drawing the rest from reference TRBV2 and TRBJ2-7, the complete variable domain is EPEVTQTPSHQVTQMGQEVILRCVPISNHLYFYWYRQILGQKVEFLVSFYNNEISEKSEIFDDQFSVERPDGSNFTLKIRSTKLEDSAMYFCASSVQAGIIEQYFGPGTRLTVT.